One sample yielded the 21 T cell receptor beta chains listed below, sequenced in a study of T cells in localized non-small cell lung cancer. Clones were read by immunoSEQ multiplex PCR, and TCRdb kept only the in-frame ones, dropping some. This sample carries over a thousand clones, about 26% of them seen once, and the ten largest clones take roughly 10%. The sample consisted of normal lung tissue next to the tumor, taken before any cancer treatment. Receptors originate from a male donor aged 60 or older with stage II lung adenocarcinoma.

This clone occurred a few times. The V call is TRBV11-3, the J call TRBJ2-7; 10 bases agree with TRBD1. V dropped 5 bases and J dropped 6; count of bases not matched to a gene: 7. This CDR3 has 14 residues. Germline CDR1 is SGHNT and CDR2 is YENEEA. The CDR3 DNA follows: TGTGCCAGCAGCCAAGGGACAGGGGTAGGCGAGCAGTACTTC. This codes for CASSQGTGVGEQYF.

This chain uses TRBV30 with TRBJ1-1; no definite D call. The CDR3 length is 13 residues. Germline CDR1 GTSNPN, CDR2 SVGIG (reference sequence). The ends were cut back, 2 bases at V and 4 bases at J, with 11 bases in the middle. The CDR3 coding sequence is TGTGCCTGGAGTCGCCCCCCGGGCACTGAAGCTTTCTTT. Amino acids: CAWSRPPGTEAFF.

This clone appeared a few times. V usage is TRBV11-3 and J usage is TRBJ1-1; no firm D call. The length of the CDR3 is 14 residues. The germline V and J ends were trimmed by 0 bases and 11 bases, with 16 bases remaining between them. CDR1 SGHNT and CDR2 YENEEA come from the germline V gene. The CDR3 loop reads CASSLDSRHGRAFF. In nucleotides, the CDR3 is TGTGCCAGCAGCTTAGACTCTCGACATGGACGTGCTTTCTTT.

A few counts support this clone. This chain's CDR3 is CASSRLNSNQPQHF. The CDR3 region has the DNA TGTGCCAGCAGTCGACTGAATAGCAATCAGCCCCAGCATTTT. The rearrangement joins TRBV9 to TRBJ1-5; unclear D gene. Germline assignment: CDR1 SGDLS and CDR2 YYNGEE. The CDR3 spans 14 residues. V was shortened by 5 bases and J by 0 bases, with 9 bases between the two germline ends.

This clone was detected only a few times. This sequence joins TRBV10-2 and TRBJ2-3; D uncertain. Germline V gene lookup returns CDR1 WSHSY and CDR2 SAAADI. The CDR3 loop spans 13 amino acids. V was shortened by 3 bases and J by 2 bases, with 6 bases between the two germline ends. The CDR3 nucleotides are TGCGCCAGCAGTGAAAGACCCACAGATACGCAGTATTTT. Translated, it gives CASSERPTDTQYF.

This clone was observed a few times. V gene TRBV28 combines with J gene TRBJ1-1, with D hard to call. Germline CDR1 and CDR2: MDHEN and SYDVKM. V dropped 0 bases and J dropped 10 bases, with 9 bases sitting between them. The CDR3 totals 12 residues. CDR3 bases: TGTGCCAGCAGTTTATGGACGGGTGGAGCTTTCTTT. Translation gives CASSLWTGGAFF.

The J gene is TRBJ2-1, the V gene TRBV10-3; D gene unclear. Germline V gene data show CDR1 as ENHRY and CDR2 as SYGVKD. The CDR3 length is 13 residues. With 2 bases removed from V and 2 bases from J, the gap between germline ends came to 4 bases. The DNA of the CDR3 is TGTGCCATCAGTGAGCAGCCCTACAATGAGCAGTTCTTC. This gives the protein CAISEQPYNEQFF.

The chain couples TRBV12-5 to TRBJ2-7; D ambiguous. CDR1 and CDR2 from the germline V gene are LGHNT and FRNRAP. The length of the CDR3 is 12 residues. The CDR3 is CASTPEPGEQYF. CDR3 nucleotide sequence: TGTGCCAGCACCCCTGAACCGGGCGAGCAGTACTTC.

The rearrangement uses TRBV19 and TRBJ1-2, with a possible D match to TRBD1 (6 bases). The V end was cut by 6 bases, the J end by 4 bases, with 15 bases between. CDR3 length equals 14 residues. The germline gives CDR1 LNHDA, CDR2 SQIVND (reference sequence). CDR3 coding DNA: TGTGCCAGTAGATTTCCAGGACAGTCCTATGGCTACACCTTC. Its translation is CASRFPGQSYGYTF.

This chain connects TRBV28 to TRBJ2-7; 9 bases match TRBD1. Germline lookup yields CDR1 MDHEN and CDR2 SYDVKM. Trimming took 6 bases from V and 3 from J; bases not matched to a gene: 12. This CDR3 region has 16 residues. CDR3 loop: CASSLGGTGLGYEQYF. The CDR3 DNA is TGTGCCAGCAGCTTAGGAGGGACAGGGTTAGGCTACGAGCAGTACTTC.

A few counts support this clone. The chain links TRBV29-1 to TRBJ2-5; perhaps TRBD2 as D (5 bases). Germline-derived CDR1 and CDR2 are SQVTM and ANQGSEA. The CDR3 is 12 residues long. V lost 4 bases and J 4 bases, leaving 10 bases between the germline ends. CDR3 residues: CSVGVGRETQYF. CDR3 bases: TGCAGCGTTGGGGTTGGGAGAGAGACCCAGTACTTC.

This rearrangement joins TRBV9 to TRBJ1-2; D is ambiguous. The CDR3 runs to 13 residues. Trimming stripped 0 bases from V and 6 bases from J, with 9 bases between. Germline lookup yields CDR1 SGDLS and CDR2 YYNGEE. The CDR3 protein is CASSVGQSNGYTF. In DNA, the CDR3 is TGTGCCAGCAGCGTAGGGCAGTCCAATGGCTACACCTTC.

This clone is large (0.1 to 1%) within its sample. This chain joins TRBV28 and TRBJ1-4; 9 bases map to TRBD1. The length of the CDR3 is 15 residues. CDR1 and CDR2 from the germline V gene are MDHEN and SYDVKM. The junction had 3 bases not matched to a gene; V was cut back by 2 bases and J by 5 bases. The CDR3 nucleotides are TGTGCCAGCAGTTTAGGGGACAGGGCGAATGAAAAACTGTTTTTT. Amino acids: CASSLGDRANEKLFF.

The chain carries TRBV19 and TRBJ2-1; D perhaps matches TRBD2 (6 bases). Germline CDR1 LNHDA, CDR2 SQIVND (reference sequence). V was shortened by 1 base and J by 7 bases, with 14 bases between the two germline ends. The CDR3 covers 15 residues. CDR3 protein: CASSIASTRMNEQFF. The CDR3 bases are TGTGCCAGTAGTATAGCGTCGACTAGAATGAATGAGCAGTTCTTC. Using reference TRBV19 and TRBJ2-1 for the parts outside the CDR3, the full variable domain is DGGITQSPKYLFRKEGQNVTLSCEQNLNHDAMYWYRQDPGQGLRLIYYSQIVNDFQKGDIAEGYSVSREKKESFPLTVTSAQKNPTAFYLCASSIASTRMNEQFFGPGTRLTVL.

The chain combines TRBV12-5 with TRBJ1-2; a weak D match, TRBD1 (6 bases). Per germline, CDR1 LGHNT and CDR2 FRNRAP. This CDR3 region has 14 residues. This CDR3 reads CASTPRGRQKGYTF. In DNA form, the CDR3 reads TGTGCCAGCACCCCTAGGGGGAGGCAAAAAGGCTACACCTTC.

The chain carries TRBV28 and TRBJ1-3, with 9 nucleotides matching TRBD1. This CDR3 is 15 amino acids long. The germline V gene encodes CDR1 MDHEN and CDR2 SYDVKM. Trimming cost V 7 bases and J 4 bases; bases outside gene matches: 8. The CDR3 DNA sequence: TGTGCCAGCATACAACAGGGGGCAAGAGGAAACACCATATATTTT. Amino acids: CASIQQGARGNTIYF. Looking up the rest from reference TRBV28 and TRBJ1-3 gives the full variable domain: DVKVTQSSRYLVKRTGEKVFLECVQDMDHENMFWYRQDPGLGLRLIYFSYDVKMKEKGDIPEGYSVSREKKERFSLILESASTNQTSMYLCASIQQGARGNTIYFGEGSWLTVV.

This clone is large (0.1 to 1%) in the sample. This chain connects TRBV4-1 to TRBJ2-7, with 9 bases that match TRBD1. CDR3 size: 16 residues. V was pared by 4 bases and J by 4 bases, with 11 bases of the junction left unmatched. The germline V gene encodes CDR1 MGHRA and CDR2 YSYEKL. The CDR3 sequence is CASSPYTGTGIYEQYF. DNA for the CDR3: TGCGCCAGCAGCCCCTATACCGGGACAGGGATTTACGAGCAGTACTTC.

DNA of the CDR3: TGTGCCTGGAGGGCACTTAGCTCCTACGAGCAGTACTTC. This gives the protein CAWRALSSYEQYF. The chain has TRBV30 and TRBJ2-7; D unclear. V lost 3 bases and J lost 0, with 9 bases in between. The CDR3 runs to 13 residues. Germline V gene lookup returns CDR1 GTSNPN and CDR2 SVGIG (reference sequence).

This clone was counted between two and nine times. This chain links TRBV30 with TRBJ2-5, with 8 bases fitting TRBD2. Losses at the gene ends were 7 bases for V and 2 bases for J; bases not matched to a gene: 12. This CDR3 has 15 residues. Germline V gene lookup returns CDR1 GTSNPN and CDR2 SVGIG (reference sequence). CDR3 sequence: CAYLRGLAAQETQYF. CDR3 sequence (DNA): TGTGCCTACCTCCGTGGACTAGCAGCTCAAGAGACCCAGTACTTC. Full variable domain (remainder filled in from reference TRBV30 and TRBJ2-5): SQTIHQWPATLVQPVGSPLSLECTVEGTSNPNLYWYRQAAGRGLQLLFYSVGIGQISSEVPQNLSASRPQDRQFILSSKKLLLSDSGFYLCAYLRGLAAQETQYFGPGTRLLVL.

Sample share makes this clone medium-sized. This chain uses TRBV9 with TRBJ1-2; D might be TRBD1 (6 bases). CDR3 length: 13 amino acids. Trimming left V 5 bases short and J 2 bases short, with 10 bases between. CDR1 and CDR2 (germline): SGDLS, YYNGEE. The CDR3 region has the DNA TGTGCCAGCAGGTCCGGGACAAACTATGGCTACACCTTC. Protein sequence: CASRSGTNYGYTF.

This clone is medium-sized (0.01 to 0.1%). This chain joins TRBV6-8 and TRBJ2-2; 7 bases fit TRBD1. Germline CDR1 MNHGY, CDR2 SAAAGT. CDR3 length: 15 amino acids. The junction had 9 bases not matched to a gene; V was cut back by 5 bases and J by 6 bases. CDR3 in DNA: TGTGCCAGCAGTCCAAACCCACAGGGGTCCGGGGAGCTGTTTTTT. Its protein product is CASSPNPQGSGELFF.